Sequencing of this T cell receptor (beta chain) was carried out in a study of blood T cell repertoires in COVID-19. Study context: Material from acute and convalescent COVID-19 was sourced from the United States, Italy and Spain. Sources were T cells, B-cell-depleted T cells, or PBMCs; the material itself was cDNA or gDNA.

Authors' methods: Estimates of nucleated cell counts were drawn from the amplification of reference gene primers. This table comes from immunoSEQ multiplex PCR, and its TCRdb copy is limited to in-frame clones, with some not included. That table furnishes V, J and clone size, whereas the DNA furnished D and trimming. This table holds about 130,000 clones, around 74% found once. The CDR3 has 13 amino acids. In germline, CDR1 is SGHRS, CDR2 YFSETQ. Trimming left V 0 bases short and J 6 bases short, with 10 bases between. The sequence was obtained from a man in his 60s with acute or convalescent COVID-19. The V and J genes are TRBV5-1 and TRBJ2-7; tentatively, D is TRBD2 (6 bases). Sequencing was carried out using peripheral blood. In DNA form, the CDR3 reads TGCGCCAGCAGCTTGGCTTCCGGGGGCGAGCAGTACTTC. Amino acid sequence: CASSLASGGEQYF. The full variable domain, with the rest looked up from reference TRBV5-1 and TRBJ2-7, is KAGVTQTPRYLIKTRGQQVTLSCSPISGHRSVSWYQQTPGQGLQFLFEYFSETQRNKGNFPGRFSGRQFSNSRSEMNVSTLELGDSALYLCASSLASGGEQYFGPGTRLTVT.